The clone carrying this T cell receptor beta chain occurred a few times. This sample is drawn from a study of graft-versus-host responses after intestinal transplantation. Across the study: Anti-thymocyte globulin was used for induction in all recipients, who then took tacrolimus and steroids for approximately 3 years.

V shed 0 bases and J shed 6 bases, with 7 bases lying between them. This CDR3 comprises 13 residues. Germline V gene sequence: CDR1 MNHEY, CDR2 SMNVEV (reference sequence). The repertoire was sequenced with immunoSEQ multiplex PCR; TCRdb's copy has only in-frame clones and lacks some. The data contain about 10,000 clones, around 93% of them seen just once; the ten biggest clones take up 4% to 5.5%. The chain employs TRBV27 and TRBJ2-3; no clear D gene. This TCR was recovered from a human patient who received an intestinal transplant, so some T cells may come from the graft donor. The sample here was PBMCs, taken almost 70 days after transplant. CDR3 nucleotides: TGTGCCAGCAGTTTATCGAGTGCGGATACGCAGTATTTT. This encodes CASSLSSADTQYF.